These 4 T cell receptor beta chains were all obtained from the same sample, sequenced in a study of PD-1 blockade in classical Hodgkin lymphoma. Stated time point: cycle 4 day 1 (C4D1), after five to seven weeks of nivolumab. Patients all relapsed after autologous stem cell transplantation, and there was variation in brentuximab vedotin exposure. The repertoire was sequenced with immunoSEQ multiplex PCR; TCRdb's copy has only in-frame clones and lacks some. The top ten clones hold roughly 22% of a sample with some 20,000 clones, more than 65% of them seen once. Source: peripheral blood mononuclear cells (PBMCs), taken before the fourth cycle of nivolumab. All receptors derive from a human donor with classical Hodgkin lymphoma.

This clone occurred once. The CDR3 DNA reads TGTGCCACAGCCGGAAGGGGAATTCGGGCGGATGGCTACACCTTC. Translating gives CATAGRGIRADGYTF. V usage is TRBV4-2 and J usage is TRBJ1-2; D may be TRBD1 (5 bases). This CDR3 has 15 amino acids. With 10 bases removed from V and 6 bases from J, the gap between germline ends came to 24 bases. Germline CDR1 and CDR2: LGHNA and YNFKEQ.

The chain recombines TRBV28 with TRBJ1-4; perhaps TRBD1 as D (5 bases). The CDR3 is made up of 16 amino acids. Trimming removed 1 base from V and 8 bases from J, with 17 bases in between. Germline V CDR1 and CDR2: MDHEN, SYDVKM. The CDR3 is CASSLLRGEDYEKLFF. The CDR3 nucleotides are TGTGCCAGCAGTTTATTAAGAGGGGAGGACTACGAAAAACTGTTTTTT.

This clone occurred a few times. This rearrangement joins TRBV29-1 to TRBJ1-2; the match to TRBD1 covers 10 bases. The CDR3 has 15 residues. Germline V lookup: CDR1 SQVTM, CDR2 ANQGSEA. Trimming removed 6 bases from V and 6 bases from J; junction bases left unmatched: 13. CDR3 region: CSVGRETGTGDGYTF. The CDR3 DNA reads TGCAGCGTCGGCAGAGAAACCGGGACAGGGGATGGCTACACCTTC. The full variable domain, completed using reference TRBV29-1 and TRBJ1-2, is SAVISQKPSRDICQRGTSLTIQCQVDSQVTMMFWYRQQPGQSLTLIATANQGSEATYESGFVIDKFPISRPNLTFSTLTVSNMSPEDSSIYLCSVGRETGTGDGYTFGSGTRLTVV.

The chain employs TRBV5-1 and TRBJ2-7, with 11 bases aligning to TRBD1. The length of the CDR3 is 18 residues. The V gene's germline CDR1 is SGHRS and CDR2 YFSETQ. Trimming took 5 bases from V and 2 from J; bases not matched to a gene: 15. The CDR3 DNA reads as TGCGCCAGCAGTTCTAATATACCTGCGGGACAGGGGGCCTACGAGCAGTACTTC. Translated: CASSSNIPAGQGAYEQYF.